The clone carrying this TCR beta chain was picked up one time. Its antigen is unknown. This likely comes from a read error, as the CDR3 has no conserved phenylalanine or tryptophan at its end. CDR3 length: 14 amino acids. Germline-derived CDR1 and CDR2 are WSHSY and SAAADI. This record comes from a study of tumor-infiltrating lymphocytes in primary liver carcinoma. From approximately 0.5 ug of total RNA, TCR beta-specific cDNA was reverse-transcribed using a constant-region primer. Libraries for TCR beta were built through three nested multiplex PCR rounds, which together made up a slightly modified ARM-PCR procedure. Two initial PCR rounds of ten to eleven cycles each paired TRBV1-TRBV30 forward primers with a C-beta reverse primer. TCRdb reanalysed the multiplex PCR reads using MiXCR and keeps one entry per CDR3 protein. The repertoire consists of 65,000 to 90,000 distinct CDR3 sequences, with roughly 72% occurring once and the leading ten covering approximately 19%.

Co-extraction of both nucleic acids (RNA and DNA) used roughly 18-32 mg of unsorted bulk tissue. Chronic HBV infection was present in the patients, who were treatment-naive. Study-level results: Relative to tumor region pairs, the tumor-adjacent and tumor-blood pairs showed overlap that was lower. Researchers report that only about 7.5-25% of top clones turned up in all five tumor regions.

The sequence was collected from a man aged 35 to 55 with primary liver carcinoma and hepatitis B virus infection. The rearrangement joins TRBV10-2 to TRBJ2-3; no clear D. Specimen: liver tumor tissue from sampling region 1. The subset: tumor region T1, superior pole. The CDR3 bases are TGCGCCAGTTCAGCCTTATCAGGCACTGATACGCAGTATCTT. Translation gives CASSALSGTDTQYL.